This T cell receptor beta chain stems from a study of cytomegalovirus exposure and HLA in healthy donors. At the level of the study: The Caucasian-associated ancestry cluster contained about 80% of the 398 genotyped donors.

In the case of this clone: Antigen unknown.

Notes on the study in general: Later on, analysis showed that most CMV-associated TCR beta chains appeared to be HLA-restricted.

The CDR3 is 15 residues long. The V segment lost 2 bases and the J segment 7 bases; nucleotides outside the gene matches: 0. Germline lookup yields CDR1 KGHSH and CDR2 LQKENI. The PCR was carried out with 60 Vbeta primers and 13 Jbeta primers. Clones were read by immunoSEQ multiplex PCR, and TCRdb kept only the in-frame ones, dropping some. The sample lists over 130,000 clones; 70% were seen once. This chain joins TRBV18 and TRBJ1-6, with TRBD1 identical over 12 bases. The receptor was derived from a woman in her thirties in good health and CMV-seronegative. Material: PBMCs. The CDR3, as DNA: TGTGCCAGCTCACCAGGGACAGGGGGCAATTCACCCCTCCACTTT. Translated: CASSPGTGGNSPLHF.